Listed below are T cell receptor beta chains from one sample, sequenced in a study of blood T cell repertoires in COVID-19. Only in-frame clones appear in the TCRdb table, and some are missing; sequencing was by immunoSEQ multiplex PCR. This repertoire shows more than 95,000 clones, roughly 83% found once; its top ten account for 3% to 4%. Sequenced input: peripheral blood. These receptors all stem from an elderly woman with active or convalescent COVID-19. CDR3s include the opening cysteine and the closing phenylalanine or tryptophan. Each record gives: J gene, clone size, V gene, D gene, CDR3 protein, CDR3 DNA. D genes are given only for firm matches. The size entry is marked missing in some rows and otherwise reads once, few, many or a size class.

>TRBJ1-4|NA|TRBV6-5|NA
CASSYSGASSEKLFF
TGTGCCAGCAGTTACTCGGGGGCCTCCTCTGAAAAACTGTTTTTT
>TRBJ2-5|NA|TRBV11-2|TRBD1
CASSLDRGPETQYF
TGTGCCAGCAGCCTTGACAGGGGGCCCGAGACCCAGTACTTC
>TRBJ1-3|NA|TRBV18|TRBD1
CASSPTGTGSFGSGNTIYF
TGTGCCAGCTCACCCACCGGGACAGGATCCTTCGGGTCTGGAAACACCATATATTTT
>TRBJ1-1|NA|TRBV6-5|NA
CASSYEGVTEAFF
TGTGCCAGCAGTTACGAGGGAGTCACTGAAGCTTTCTTT
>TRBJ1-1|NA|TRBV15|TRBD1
CATSRPGGTNTEAFF
TGTGCCACCAGCAGACCAGGGGGCACGAACACTGAAGCTTTCTTT
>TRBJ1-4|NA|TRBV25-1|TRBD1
CASRRGDRGNEKLFF
TGTGCCAGCAGACGAGGGGACAGAGGTAATGAAAAACTGTTTTTT
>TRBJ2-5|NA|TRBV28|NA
CASSRTKWQAVSQETQYF
TGTGCCAGCAGCAGAACAAAGTGGCAGGCCGTATCCCAAGAGACCCAGTACTTC
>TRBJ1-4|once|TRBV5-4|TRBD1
CASSSRSRIGTASNEKLFF
TGTGCCAGCAGCTCCCGCTCCCGGATTGGGACAGCGTCTAATGAAAAACTGTTTTTT
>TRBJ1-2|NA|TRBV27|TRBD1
CASRRTGTADGYTF
TGTGCCAGCAGGAGAACCGGGACAGCAGATGGCTACACCTTC
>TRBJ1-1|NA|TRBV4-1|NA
CASSRAGLIMNTEAFF
TGCGCCAGCAGCCGAGCAGGGCTGATCATGAACACTGAAGCTTTCTTT
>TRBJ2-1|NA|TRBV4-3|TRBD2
CASSPQTSGDYNEQFF
TGCGCCAGCAGCCCCCAGACTAGCGGGGACTACAATGAGCAGTTCTTC
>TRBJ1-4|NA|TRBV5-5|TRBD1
CASSLMQGANEKLFF
TGTGCCAGCAGCTTGATGCAGGGGGCAAATGAAAAACTGTTTTTT
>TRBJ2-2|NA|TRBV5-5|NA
CASSIGTPIPANTGELFF
TGTGCCAGCAGCATCGGGACACCAATACCCGCGAACACCGGGGAGCTGTTTTTT
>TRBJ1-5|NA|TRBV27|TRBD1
CASSLGSGGNQPQHF
TGTGCCAGCAGTTTAGGATCAGGGGGTAATCAGCCCCAGCATTTT
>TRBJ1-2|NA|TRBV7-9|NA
CASSRTQQGGYGYTF
TGTGCCAGCAGCCGAACCCAACAGGGCGGATATGGCTACACCTTC
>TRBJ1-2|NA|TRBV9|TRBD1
CASSPTPDRSYGYTF
TGTGCCAGCAGCCCAACTCCGGACAGGAGCTATGGCTACACCTTC
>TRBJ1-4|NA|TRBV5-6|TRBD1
CASSLNRGFRNEKLFF
TGTGCCAGCAGCTTGAACAGGGGATTCAGAAATGAAAAACTGTTTTTT
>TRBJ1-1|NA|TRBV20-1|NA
CSASAIGQYTEAFF
TGCAGTGCTAGTGCCATAGGACAGTACACTGAAGCTTTCTTT
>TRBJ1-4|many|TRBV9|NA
CASSVAGGGEKLFF
TGTGCCAGCAGCGTCGCCGGGGGTGGCGAAAAACTGTTTTTT
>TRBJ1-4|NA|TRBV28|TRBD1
CASRPTGPGAATNEKLFF
TGTGCCAGCAGACCGACAGGGCCGGGAGCTGCAACTAATGAAAAACTGTTTTTT
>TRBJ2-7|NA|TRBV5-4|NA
CASSLGRGQKAYYEQYF
TGTGCCAGCAGCTTGGGGAGGGGACAGAAAGCTTACTACGAGCAGTACTTC
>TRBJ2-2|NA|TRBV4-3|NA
CASSQDQGAGELFF
TGCGCCAGCAGCCAAGATCAAGGGGCCGGGGAGCTGTTTTTT
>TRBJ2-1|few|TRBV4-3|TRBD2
CASSHLAGGWTNNEQFF
TGCGCCAGCAGCCATTTAGCGGGAGGGTGGACAAACAATGAGCAGTTCTTC
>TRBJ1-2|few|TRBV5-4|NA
CASSLVSGLYGYTF
TGTGCCAGCAGCTTGGTATCAGGTCTCTACGGCTACACCTTC
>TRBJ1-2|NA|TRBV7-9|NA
CASSSSGQNLYGYTF
TGTGCCAGCAGCTCCTCAGGACAGAATTTATATGGCTACACCTTC
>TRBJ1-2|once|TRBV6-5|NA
CASSTGVRGLIGYTF
TGTGCCAGCAGCACCGGAGTCAGGGGCCTAATTGGCTACACCTTC
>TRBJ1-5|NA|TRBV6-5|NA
CASRVTGNQPQHF
TGTGCCAGCAGAGTAACAGGAAATCAGCCCCAGCATTTT
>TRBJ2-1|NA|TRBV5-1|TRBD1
CASSLTDRLTYNEQFF
TGCGCCAGCAGCTTGACGGACAGGTTGACCTACAATGAGCAGTTCTTC
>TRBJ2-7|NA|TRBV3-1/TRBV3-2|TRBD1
CASSHGQGSYEQYF
TGTGCCAGCAGCCACGGACAGGGCTCCTACGAGCAGTACTTC
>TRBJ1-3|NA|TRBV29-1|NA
CSVEKANTIYF
TGCAGCGTTGAAAAAGCAAACACCATATATTTT
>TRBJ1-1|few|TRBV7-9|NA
CASTPRGIGYTEAFF
TGTGCCAGCACCCCGAGGGGGATTGGGTACACTGAAGCTTTCTTT
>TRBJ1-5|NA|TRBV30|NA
CAWGIQGPNQPQHF
TGTGCCTGGGGCATTCAGGGGCCCAATCAGCCCCAGCATTTT
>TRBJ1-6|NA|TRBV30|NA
CAWSIIRGYNSPLHF
TGTGCCTGGAGTATAATTCGGGGCTATAATTCACCCCTCCACTTT
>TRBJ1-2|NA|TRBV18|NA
CASSPTQGRVDGYTF
TGTGCCAGCTCACCGACGCAGGGTCGAGTGGATGGCTACACCTTC
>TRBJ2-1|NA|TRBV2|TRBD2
CASNPGGAGEQFF
TGTGCCAGCAACCCGGGGGGGGCGGGTGAGCAGTTCTTC
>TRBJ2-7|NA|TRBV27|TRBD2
CASSLSSGSLGEQYF
TGTGCCAGCAGTTTATCTAGCGGGAGTTTAGGCGAGCAGTACTTC
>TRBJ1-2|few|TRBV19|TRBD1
CASSPQAGAGGRGYTF
TGTGCCAGTAGTCCCCAAGCCGGGGCAGGGGGTCGGGGCTACACCTTC
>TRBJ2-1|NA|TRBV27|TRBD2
CASSSLAGVSISSYNEQFF
TGTGCCAGCAGTTCTCTAGCGGGAGTATCAATAAGCTCCTACAATGAGCAGTTCTTC
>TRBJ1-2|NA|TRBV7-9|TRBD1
CASSSGQGAHGYTF
TGTGCCAGCAGCTCAGGACAGGGGGCGCATGGCTACACCTTC
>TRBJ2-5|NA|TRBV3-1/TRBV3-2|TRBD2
CASSGSLAGRETQYF
TGTGCCAGCAGCGGCTCCCTAGCGGGGAGAGAGACCCAGTACTTC
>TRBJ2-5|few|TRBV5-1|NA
CASSLDRQETQYF
TGCGCCAGCAGCTTAGACAGACAAGAGACCCAGTACTTC
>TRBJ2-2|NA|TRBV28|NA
CASSLSHRATGELFF
TGTGCCAGCAGTTTATCTCACAGGGCTACCGGGGAGCTGTTTTTT
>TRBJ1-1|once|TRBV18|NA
CASSPSSMTEAFF
TGTGCCAGCTCACCGAGTTCCATGACTGAAGCTTTCTTT
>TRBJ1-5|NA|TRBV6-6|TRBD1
CASSARDRNQPQHF
TGTGCCAGCAGCGCCCGGGACAGAAATCAGCCCCAGCATTTT
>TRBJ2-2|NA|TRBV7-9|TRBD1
CASSNGQGRNTGELFF
TGTGCCAGCAGCAACGGACAGGGCCGAAACACCGGGGAGCTGTTTTTT